One sample yielded the 21 T cell receptor beta chains listed below, sequenced in a study of OX40 agonist ivuxolimab in advanced cancers. Produced via immunoSEQ multiplex PCR; TCRdb's table is partial and in-frame only. The table records about 66,000 clones, 85% to 90% of them present only once. The specimen was CD4+ or CD8+ T cells sorted from blood, collected in a trial of the OX40 agonist ivuxolimab. Receptor source: an adult with an advanced solid tumor such as melanoma, head and neck, liver or kidney cancer.

By share of the sample, this clone is medium-sized. The chain has TRBV19 and TRBJ2-1; perhaps TRBD1 as D (6 bases). CDR1 is LNHDA, CDR2 SQIVND, per germline (reference sequence). The CDR3 is made up of 12 amino acids. V lost 4 bases and J 6 bases, leaving 7 bases between the germline ends. CDR3 DNA sequence: TGTGCCAGTAGTAGGACAGTCAATGAGCAGTTCTTC. This encodes CASSRTVNEQFF.

V usage is TRBV2 and J usage is TRBJ1-1; no clear D gene. V shed 9 bases and J shed 2 bases, with 13 bases lying between them. The CDR3 loop spans 13 amino acids. Germline V gene data show CDR1 as SNHLY and CDR2 as FYNNEI. The CDR3 protein is CASKPDRNTEAFF. DNA of the CDR3: TGTGCCAGTAAACCTGACCGTAACACTGAAGCTTTCTTT.

The V gene is TRBV7-9, the J gene TRBJ2-5; D is uncertain. Germline V gene lookup returns CDR1 SEHNR and CDR2 FQNEAQ (reference sequence). CDR3 length: 16 residues. The V gene lost 6 bases and the J gene lost 1 base, with 18 bases spanning the gap. The CDR3 spells CASRSPNPVVQETQYF. CDR3 in DNA: TGTGCCAGCAGGTCCCCGAACCCTGTCGTCCAAGAGACCCAGTACTTC.

The rearrangement joins TRBV5-1 to TRBJ2-7; 10 bases are a match to TRBD1. With V trimmed by 0 bases and J by 4 bases, 7 bases remained unmatched. The germline V gene encodes CDR1 SGHRS and CDR2 YFSETQ. This CDR3 has 16 amino acids. The CDR3 spells CASSLALDRGWYEQYF. CDR3 DNA sequence: TGCGCCAGCAGCTTGGCCTTGGACAGGGGGTGGTACGAGCAGTACTTC.

This chain joins TRBV4-3 and TRBJ1-2; D unclear. Germline V gives CDR1 LGHNA, CDR2 YSLEER. CDR3 length: 16 amino acids. V lost 0 bases and J 3 bases, leaving 14 bases between the germline ends. CDR3 residues: CASSQEVLRTDYGYTF. The CDR3 nucleotides are TGCGCCAGCAGCCAAGAAGTACTTAGAACAGACTATGGCTACACCTTC.

The chain combines TRBV6-6 with TRBJ2-2; D remains ambiguous. The V end was cut by 2 bases, the J end by 1 base, with 5 bases between. This CDR3 is 14 amino acids long. Germline V gene lookup returns CDR1 MNHNY and CDR2 SVGAGI (reference sequence). CDR3 nucleotide sequence: TGTGCCAGCAGTTACAGGGAGAACACCGGGGAGCTGTTTTTT. Translating gives CASSYRENTGELFF.

The genes are TRBV19 and TRBJ2-2; 7 bases line up with TRBD1. In germline, CDR1 is LNHDA, CDR2 SQIVND (reference sequence). The J segment lost 9 bases and the V segment lost 7 bases, leaving 14 bases of the junction unmatched. CDR3 length equals 15 residues. CDR3 region: CASTLGTASSRELFF. CDR3 nucleotides: TGTGCCAGTACTCTCGGGACAGCTTCCTCACGGGAGCTGTTTTTT.

The chain carries TRBV11-3 and TRBJ2-1; a weak D match, TRBD1 (5 bases). There are 14 residues in the CDR3. Germline values: CDR1 SGHNT, CDR2 YENEEA. V was pared by 1 base and J by 6 bases, with 10 bases between. In DNA form, the CDR3 reads TGTGCCAGCAGCTTAGGACTGGGGCCCAATGAGCAGTTCTTC. Protein: CASSLGLGPNEQFF.

The chain has TRBV19 and TRBJ2-3; 7 bases fit TRBD1. Germline CDR1 reads LNHDA; CDR2 reads SQIVND (reference sequence). The V gene end was trimmed by 6 bases and the J gene end by 2 bases; junction bases not matched to a gene: 8. The CDR3 is 15 residues long. The CDR3 coding sequence is TGTGCCAGTAGCCGACAGGGAGTAGCCACAGATACGCAGTATTTT. Amino acids: CASSRQGVATDTQYF.

This clone was found a few times. The V call is TRBV5-1, the J call TRBJ1-5; 9 bases agree with TRBD1. This CDR3 is built from 16 residues. Trimming removed 4 bases from V and 3 bases from J; junction bases left unmatched: 8. The germline V gene encodes CDR1 SGHRS and CDR2 YFSETQ. CDR3 nucleotide sequence: TGCGCCAGCAGCCCTGATGGGACAGGGTACAATCAGCCCCAGCATTTT. It translates to CASSPDGTGYNQPQHF.

The chain has TRBV2 and TRBJ1-5; possibly TRBD1 for D (6 bases). V was pared by 6 bases and J by 3 bases, with 15 bases between. The CDR3 has 15 residues. From germline, CDR1 is SNHLY and CDR2 FYNNEI. Here the CDR3 reads CASSPQGSHNQPQHF. The CDR3 DNA follows: TGTGCCAGCAGCCCACAGGGTTCCCACAATCAGCCCCAGCATTTT.

This chain connects TRBV15 to TRBJ1-5; possible D gene TRBD1, 6 bases. This CDR3 has 17 amino acids. V was pared by 5 bases and J by 0 bases, with 17 bases between. Germline-derived CDR1 and CDR2 are LNHNV and YYDKDF (reference sequence). CDR3 sequence: CATSANRDKYSNQPQHF. DNA of the CDR3: TGTGCCACCAGCGCAAACCGGGACAAATATAGCAATCAGCCCCAGCATTTT.

The chain uses TRBV2 and TRBJ1-1, with D tentatively TRBD1 (5 bases). V gave up 6 bases and J gave up 0 bases, with 8 bases separating them. CDR1 is SNHLY, CDR2 FYNNEI, per germline. This CDR3 spans 13 amino acids. The CDR3 spells CASRGDVNTEAFF. The DNA of the CDR3 is TGTGCCAGCAGGGGGGACGTGAACACTGAAGCTTTCTTT.

The rearrangement uses TRBV28 and TRBJ2-3, with TRBD2 identical over 13 bases. The V gene's germline CDR1 is MDHEN and CDR2 SYDVKM. V lost 4 bases, J lost 3 bases, and 4 bases stayed unmatched. The CDR3 is 16 amino acids. The CDR3 DNA sequence: TGTGCCAGCAGTTCCCCGACTAGCGGGGGGACAGATACGCAGTATTTT. It yields the protein CASSSPTSGGTDTQYF.

J is TRBJ1-6 and V is TRBV9, with TRBD1 matching 7 bases. The CDR3 is 15 amino acids. Germline V gene data show CDR1 as SGDLS and CDR2 as YYNGEE. V trimming: 4 bases; J trimming: 6 bases; junction bases outside the gene matches: 7. The CDR3 DNA sequence: TGTGCCAGCAGCTCCCAGACAGGGAGTAATTCACCCCTCCACTTT. Translated, it gives CASSSQTGSNSPLHF.

The chain recombines TRBV28 with TRBJ1-5; the match to TRBD1 covers 8 bases. Unmatched junction bases numbered 9, after V lost 6 bases and J lost 5 bases. From germline, CDR1 is MDHEN and CDR2 SYDVKM. The CDR3 runs 15 residues. CDR3 sequence: CASSLFHRGDQPQHF. The CDR3 nucleotides are TGTGCCAGCAGCCTCTTTCACAGGGGGGATCAGCCCCAGCATTTT.

This clone was seen a single time. The CDR3 here is CAISDGWTGPGINYGYTF. The CDR3 DNA is TGTGCCATCAGTGATGGTTGGACAGGACCCGGAATAAACTATGGCTACACCTTC. The V and J genes are TRBV10-3 and TRBJ1-2, with 7 bases aligning to TRBD1. Germline lookup yields CDR1 ENHRY and CDR2 SYGVKD. This CDR3 is built from 18 residues. The V gene end was trimmed by 3 bases and the J gene end by 2 bases; junction bases not matched to a gene: 15.

V usage is TRBV4-3 and J usage is TRBJ1-2, with TRBD1 as a possible D gene (6 bases). The germline V and J ends were trimmed by 1 base and 0 bases, with 12 bases remaining between them. CDR1 and CDR2 from the germline V gene are LGHNA and YSLEER. There are 16 residues in the CDR3. Written as DNA, the CDR3 is TGCGCCAGCAGCCAAGGAACAGGGCCCTCTAACTATGGCTACACCTTC. This translates into CASSQGTGPSNYGYTF.

The V and J genes are TRBV6-5 and TRBJ2-1; the D gene is possibly TRBD1 (6 bases). Germline V gives CDR1 MNHEY, CDR2 SVGAGI. The CDR3 length is 14 residues. V gave up 1 base and J gave up 8 bases, with 12 bases separating them. The CDR3 loop reads CASSYLGAGDEQFF. The CDR3, as DNA: TGTGCCAGCAGTTACTTGGGGGCAGGGGATGAGCAGTTCTTC.

This rearrangement joins TRBV23-1 to TRBJ1-3; 8 nucleotides align to TRBD1. TRBV23-1 is sorted into the ORF group, with uncertain function. V lost 0 bases to trimming and J lost 3 bases; unmatched junction nucleotides: 10. The CDR3 is 18 amino acids. CDR3 amino acids: CASSQSAGGPLIGNTIYF. The CDR3 nucleotides read TGCGCCAGCAGTCAATCGGCAGGGGGCCCCTTAATTGGAAACACCATATATTTT.

The V call is TRBV19, the J call TRBJ1-4; D call uncertain. V lost 5 bases and J lost 4, with 14 bases in between. Germline V CDR1 and CDR2: LNHDA, SQIVND (reference sequence). There are 15 residues in the CDR3. CDR3 nucleotides: TGTGCCAGTAGTCCCACGGGCTTATATAATGAAAAACTGTTTTTT. It codes for CASSPTGLYNEKLFF.